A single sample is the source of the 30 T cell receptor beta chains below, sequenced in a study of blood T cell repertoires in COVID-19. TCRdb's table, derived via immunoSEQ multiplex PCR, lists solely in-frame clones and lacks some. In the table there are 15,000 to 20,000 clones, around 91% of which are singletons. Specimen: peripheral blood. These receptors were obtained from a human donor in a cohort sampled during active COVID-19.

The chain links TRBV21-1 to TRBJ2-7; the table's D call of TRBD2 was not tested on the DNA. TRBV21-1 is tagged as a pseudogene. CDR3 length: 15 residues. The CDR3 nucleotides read TGTGCCAGCAGAAAAGCGCGGCTAGCTCATCATAAGCAGTACTTC. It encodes CASRKARLAHHKQYF.

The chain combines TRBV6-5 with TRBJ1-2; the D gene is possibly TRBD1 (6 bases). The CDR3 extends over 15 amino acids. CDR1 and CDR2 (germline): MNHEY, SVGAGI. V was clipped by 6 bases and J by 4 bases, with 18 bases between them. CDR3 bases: TGTGCCAGCAGAAACCCCGGTGGGGGCCCCTATGGCTACACCTTC. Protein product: CASRNPGGGPYGYTF.

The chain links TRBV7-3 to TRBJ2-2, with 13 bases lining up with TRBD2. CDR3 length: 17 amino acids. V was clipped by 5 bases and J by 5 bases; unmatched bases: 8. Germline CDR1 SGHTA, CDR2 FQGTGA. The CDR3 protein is CASSTTGTSGNTGELFF. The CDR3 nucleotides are TGTGCCAGCAGCACGACTGGGACTAGCGGGAATACCGGGGAGCTGTTTTTT.

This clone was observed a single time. The CDR3 sequence: CASSQARSNTQYF. The CDR3 DNA sequence: TGCGCCAGCAGCCAAGCGAGAAGTAATACGCAGTATTTT. V is TRBV4-3 and J is TRBJ2-3; no definite D call. V lost 1 base and J lost 7, with 9 bases in between. The CDR3 is 13 residues long. Per germline, CDR1 LGHNA and CDR2 YSLEER.

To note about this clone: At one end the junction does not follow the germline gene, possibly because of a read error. CDR3 region: CASSPGLAGEADTQYF. The CDR3, as DNA: TGTGCTAGCAGCCCGGGACTAGCGGGAGAGGCTGATACGCAGTATTTT. V is TRBV7-7 and J is TRBJ2-3, with TRBD2 matching 14 bases. The germline V gene encodes CDR1 SSHAT and CDR2 FNYEAQ (reference sequence). The CDR3 contains 16 residues.

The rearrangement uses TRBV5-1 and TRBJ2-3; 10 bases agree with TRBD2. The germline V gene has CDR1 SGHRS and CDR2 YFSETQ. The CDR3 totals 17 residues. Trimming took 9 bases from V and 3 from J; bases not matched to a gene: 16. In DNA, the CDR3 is TGCGCCACCCACCCGGGGGCTAGCGGGAGCCGAACAGATACGCAGTATTTT. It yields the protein CATHPGASGSRTDTQYF.

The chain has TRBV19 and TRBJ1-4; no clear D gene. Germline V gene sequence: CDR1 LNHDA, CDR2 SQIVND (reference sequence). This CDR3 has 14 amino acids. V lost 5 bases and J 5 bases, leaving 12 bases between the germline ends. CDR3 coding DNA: TGTGCCAGTAGTGACCAGTGGGCAAATGAAAAACTGTTTTTT. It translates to CASSDQWANEKLFF.

The CDR3 region has the DNA TGCGCCAGCAGCCTCGGACCCCAGGGGAGTGGGGCCAACGTCCTGACTTTC. Translated: CASSLGPQGSGANVLTF. The chain joins TRBV5-1 to TRBJ2-6, with D tentatively TRBD1 (6 bases). Looked up from germline, CDR1 is SGHRS and CDR2 is YFSETQ. The CDR3 consists of 17 residues. V was clipped by 4 bases and J by 3 bases, with 17 bases between them. Combining the CDR3 with reference TRBV5-1 and TRBJ2-6 gives the whole variable domain KAGVTQTPRYLIKTRGQQVTLSCSPISGHRSVSWYQQTPGQGLQFLFEYFSETQRNKGNFPGRFSGRQFSNSRSEMNVSTLELGDSALYLCASSLGPQGSGANVLTFGAGSRLTVL.

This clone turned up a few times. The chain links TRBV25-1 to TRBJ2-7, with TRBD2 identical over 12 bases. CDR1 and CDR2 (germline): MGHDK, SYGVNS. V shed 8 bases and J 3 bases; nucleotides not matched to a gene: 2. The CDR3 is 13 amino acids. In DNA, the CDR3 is TGTGCCAGCCTGGGACTAGCGGGCTACGAGCAGTACTTC. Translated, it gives CASLGLAGYEQYF.

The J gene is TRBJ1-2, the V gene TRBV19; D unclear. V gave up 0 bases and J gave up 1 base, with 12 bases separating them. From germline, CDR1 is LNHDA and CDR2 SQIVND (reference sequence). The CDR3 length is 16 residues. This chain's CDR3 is CASSIDGGMSNYGYTF. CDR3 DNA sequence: TGTGCCAGTAGTATAGATGGAGGGATGAGTAACTATGGCTACACCTTC.

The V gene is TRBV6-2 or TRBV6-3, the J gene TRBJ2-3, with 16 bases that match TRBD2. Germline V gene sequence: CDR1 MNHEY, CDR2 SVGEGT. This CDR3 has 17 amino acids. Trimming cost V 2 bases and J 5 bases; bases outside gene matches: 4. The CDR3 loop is CASSYGTSGGAVDTQYF. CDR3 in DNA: TGTGCCAGCAGTTACGGGACTAGCGGGGGGGCAGTAGATACGCAGTATTTT.

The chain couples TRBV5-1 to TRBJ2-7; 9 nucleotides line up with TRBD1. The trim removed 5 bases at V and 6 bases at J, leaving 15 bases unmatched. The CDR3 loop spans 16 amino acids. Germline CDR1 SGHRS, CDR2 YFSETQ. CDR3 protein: CASRMGPGQGSAEQYF. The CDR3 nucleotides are TGCGCCAGCAGAATGGGTCCGGGACAGGGATCTGCCGAGCAGTACTTC.

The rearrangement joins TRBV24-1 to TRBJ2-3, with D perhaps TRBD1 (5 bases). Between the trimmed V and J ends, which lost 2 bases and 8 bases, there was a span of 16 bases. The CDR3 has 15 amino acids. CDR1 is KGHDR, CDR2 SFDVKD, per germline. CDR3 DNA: TGTGCCACCAGTGATTCGCGGACACAATATGGTACGCAGTATTTT. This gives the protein CATSDSRTQYGTQYF.

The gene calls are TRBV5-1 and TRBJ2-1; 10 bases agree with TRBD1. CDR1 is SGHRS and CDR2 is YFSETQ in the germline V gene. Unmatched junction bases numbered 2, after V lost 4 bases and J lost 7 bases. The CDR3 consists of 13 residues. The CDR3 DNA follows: TGCGCCAGCAGCCGGGACAGGGGTAATGAGCAGTTCTTC. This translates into CASSRDRGNEQFF. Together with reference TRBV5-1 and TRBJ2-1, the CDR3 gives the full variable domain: KAGVTQTPRYLIKTRGQQVTLSCSPISGHRSVSWYQQTPGQGLQFLFEYFSETQRNKGNFPGRFSGRQFSNSRSEMNVSTLELGDSALYLCASSRDRGNEQFFGPGTRLTVL.

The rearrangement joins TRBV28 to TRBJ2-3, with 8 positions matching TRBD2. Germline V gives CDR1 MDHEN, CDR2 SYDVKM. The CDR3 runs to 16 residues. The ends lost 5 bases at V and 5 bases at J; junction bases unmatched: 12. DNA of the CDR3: TGTGCCAGCAGTCCCACCGGGGGGGGGCTTAGAGATACGCAGTATTTT. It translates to CASSPTGGGLRDTQYF.

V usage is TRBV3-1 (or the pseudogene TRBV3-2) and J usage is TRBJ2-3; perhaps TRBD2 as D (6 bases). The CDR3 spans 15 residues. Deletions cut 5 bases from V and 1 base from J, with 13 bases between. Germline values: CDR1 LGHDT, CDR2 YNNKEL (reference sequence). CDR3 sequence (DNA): TGTGCCAGCAGCTTGCGGGGTCGGGGCACAGATACGCAGTATTTT. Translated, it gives CASSLRGRGTDTQYF.

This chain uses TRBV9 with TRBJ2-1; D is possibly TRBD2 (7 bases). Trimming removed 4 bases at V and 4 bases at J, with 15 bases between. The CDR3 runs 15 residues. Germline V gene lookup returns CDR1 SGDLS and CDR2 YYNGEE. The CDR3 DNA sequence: TGTGCCAGCAGCCCAGGGGCTAGCGGTTACAATGAGCAGTTCTTC. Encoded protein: CASSPGASGYNEQFF. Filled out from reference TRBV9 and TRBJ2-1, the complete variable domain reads DSGVTQTPKHLITATGQRVTLRCSPRSGDLSVYWYQQSLDQGLQFLIQYYNGEERAKGNILERFSAQQFPDLHSELNLSSLELGDSALYFCASSPGASGYNEQFFGPGTRLTVL.

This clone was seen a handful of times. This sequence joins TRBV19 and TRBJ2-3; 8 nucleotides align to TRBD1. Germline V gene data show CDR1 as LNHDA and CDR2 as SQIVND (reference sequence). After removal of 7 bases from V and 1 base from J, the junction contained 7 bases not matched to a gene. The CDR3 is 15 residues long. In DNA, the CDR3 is TGTGCCAGTAATCCAGGGGGCTGGGGCACAGATACGCAGTATTTT. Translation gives CASNPGGWGTDTQYF.

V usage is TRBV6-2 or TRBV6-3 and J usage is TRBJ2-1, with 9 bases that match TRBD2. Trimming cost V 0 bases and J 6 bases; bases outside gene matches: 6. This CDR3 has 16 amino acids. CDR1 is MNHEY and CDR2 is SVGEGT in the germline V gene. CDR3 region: CASSYSPSGIPNEQFF. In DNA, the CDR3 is TGTGCCAGCAGTTACTCGCCTAGCGGGATCCCCAATGAGCAGTTCTTC.

This chain's CDR3 is CASSIGTSGSTRETQYF. In nucleotides, the CDR3 is TGTGCCAGTAGTATTGGGACTAGCGGGAGTACCCGGGAGACCCAGTACTTC. J is TRBJ2-5 and V is TRBV19, with 14 bases that match TRBD2. The CDR3 is made up of 17 amino acids. Germline values: CDR1 LNHDA, CDR2 SQIVND (reference sequence). V was clipped by 3 bases and J by 5 bases; unmatched bases: 8.

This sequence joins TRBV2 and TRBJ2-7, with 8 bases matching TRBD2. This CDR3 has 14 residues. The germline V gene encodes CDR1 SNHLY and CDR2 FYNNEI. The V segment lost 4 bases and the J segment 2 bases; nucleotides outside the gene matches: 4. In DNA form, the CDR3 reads TGTGCCAGCAGTGGCGGGGGGACGGCCTACGAGCAGTACTTC. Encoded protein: CASSGGGTAYEQYF.

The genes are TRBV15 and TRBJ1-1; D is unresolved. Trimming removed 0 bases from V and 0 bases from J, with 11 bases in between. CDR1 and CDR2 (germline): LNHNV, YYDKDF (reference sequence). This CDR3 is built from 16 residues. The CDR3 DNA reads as TGTGCCACCAGCAGAGATCAACGCGGTTTGAACACTGAAGCTTTCTTT. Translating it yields CATSRDQRGLNTEAFF. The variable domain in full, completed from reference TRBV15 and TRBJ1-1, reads DAMVIQNPRYQVTQFGKPVTLSCSQTLNHNVMYWYQQKSSQAPKLLFHYYDKDFNNEADTPDNFQSRRPNTSFCFLDIRSPGLGDTAMYLCATSRDQRGLNTEAFFGQGTRLTVV.

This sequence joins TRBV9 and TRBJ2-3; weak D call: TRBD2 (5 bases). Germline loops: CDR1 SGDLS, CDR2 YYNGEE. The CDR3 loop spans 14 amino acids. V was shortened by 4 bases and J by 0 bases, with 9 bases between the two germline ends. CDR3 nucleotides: TGTGCCAGCAGCCCCCGGACTAGCACAGATACGCAGTATTTT. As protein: CASSPRTSTDTQYF.

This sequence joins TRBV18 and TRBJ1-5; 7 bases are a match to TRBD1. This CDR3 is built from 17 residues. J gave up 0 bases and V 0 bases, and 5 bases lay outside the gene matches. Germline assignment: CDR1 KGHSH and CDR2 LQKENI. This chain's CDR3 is CASSPPNRGDSNQPQHF. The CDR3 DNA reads TGTGCCAGCTCACCACCGAACAGGGGAGATAGCAATCAGCCCCAGCATTTT.

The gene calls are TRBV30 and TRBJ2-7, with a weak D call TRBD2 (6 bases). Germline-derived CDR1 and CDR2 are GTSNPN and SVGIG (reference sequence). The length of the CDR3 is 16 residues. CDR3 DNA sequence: TGTGCAATCCGCCGGACTACCCCCTCCTGGGCCTACGAGCAGTACTTC. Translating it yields CAIRRTTPSWAYEQYF.

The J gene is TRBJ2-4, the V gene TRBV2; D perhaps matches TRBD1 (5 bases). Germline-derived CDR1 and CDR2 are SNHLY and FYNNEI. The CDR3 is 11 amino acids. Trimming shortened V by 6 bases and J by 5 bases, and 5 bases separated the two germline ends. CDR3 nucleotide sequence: TGTGCCAGCAGAGGGGAAAACATTCAGTACTTC. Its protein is CASRGENIQYF.

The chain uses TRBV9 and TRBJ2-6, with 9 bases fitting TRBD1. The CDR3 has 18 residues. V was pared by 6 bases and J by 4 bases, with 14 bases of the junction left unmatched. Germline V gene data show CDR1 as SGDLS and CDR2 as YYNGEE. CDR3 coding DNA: TGTGCCAGCACCTCATGGGGACAGGGAGTCGAAGGGGCCAACGTCCTGACTTTC. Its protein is CASTSWGQGVEGANVLTF.

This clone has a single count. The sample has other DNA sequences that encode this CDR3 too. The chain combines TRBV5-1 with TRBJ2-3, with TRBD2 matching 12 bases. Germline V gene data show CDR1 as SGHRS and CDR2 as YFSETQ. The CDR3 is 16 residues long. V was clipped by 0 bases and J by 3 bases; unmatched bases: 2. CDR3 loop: CASSLGGTSGTDTQYF. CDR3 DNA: TGCGCCAGCAGCTTGGGGGGGACTAGCGGGACAGATACGCAGTATTTT.

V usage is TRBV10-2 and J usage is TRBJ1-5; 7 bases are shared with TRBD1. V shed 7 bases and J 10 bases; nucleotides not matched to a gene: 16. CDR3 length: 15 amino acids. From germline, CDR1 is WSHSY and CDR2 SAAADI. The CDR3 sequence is CASMGTGQKISPQHF. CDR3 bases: TGCGCCAGCATGGGCACGGGACAGAAAATCAGCCCCCAGCATTTT.

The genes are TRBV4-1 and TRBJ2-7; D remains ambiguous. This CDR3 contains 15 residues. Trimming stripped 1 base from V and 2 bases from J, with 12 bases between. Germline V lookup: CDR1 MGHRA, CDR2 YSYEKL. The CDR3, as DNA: TGCGCCAGCAGCCAAGTACAGCTCCCGGCCTACGAGCAGTACTTC. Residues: CASSQVQLPAYEQYF.